This TCR beta chain was captured in a study of a mutant IDH1 vaccine in newly diagnosed glioma (TCRdb year 2021). Context from the whole study: Patients received eight vaccinations in weeks 1, 3, 5, 7, 11, 15, 19 and 23, corresponding to visits V03 through V10. Prior to enrollment, patients had been given standard therapy consisting of radiotherapy alone, temozolomide alone, or radiochemotherapy with temozolomide, with the combination given to most patients. Vaccination began 4-6 weeks after radiotherapy alone, or alongside temozolomide cycles in the chemotherapy-containing groups. The 30 to 40 treated patients were approximately 62% male and around 40% female, with a mean age of roughly 40 years. For exploratory analyses, longitudinal TCRB deep sequencing was carried out in around 26 treated patients wherever samples were available. Peripheral blood samples were drawn at six visits, namely V03 (baseline), V05, V07, V10, V12 and V13. Broad study findings and their caveats: Changes in the top peripheral T cell clonotypes picked up by TCRB sequencing did not appear to be linked to pseudoprogression. Availability determined which PBMC samples were chosen for TCRB deep sequencing. Vaccine-induced immune responses across multiple MHC alleles were detected in roughly 94% of patients. The authors stated that sample limitations prevented analyses of patient blood samples from being reproduced.

Libraries were built with the immunoSEQ multiplex PCR assay. The hsTCRB Kit was used according to the manufacturer's protocol to amplify rearranged TCR beta chain sequences. An Illumina MiSeq was used to sequence the TCRB libraries. In the authors' own workflow: The kit vendor's proprietary platform handled demultiplexing, trimming and gene mapping. Drawn from immuneACCESS, this table holds only the in-frame rearrangements with V and J called that TCRdb kept. Clones are partly lost; checked studies trace under half to an unresolved V gene and leave the rest unexplained. The DNA gave D and trimming, while V, J and clone size come from that table. The sample table records 25,000 to 30,000 clones; around 80% of these occur just once. Approximately 15% of the sample is held by the ten biggest clonotypes. Cut back by 4 bases and 5 bases, the V and J ends lie 23 bases apart. The CDR3 holds 17 amino acids from the cysteine to the phenylalanine. Just the 51-base CDR3 DNA is kept, in frame starting at base 1. The germline V gene (reference sequence) sets CDR1 to SGHAT and CDR2 to FQDESV.

The time point label for this specimen denotes: week 23, last vaccination. Every vaccine dose consisted of 300 ug of a 20-mer mutant IDH1 peptide in Montanide, administered subcutaneously together with topical imiquimod. Newly diagnosed WHO grade 3 or 4 IDH1-mutant astrocytomas showing loss of nuclear ATRX were present in the donors. The samples were drawn from NOA16, a multicentre, single-arm, open-label phase I trial in Germany that tested a mutant IDH1 peptide vaccine in humans for the first time. Genomic DNA for TCRB sequencing was isolated from EDTA blood with the DNeasy Blood and Tissue Kit. On this clone: Its specific antigen is unknown. No much larger clone exists at a distance of one base, and base qualities are not known.

In this chain, TRBV11-1 is recombined with TRBJ1-1, with the D gene too uncertain to name. The sequence came from a woman in her thirties with glioma. The source material was PBMCs, sampled from a glioma patient whose treatment included an IDH1 peptide vaccine. The nucleotide sequence is TGTGCCAGCAGCTCGGAGTGGGCGCATGTCGGACGGACTGAAGCTTTCTTT. It translates as CASSSEWAHVGRTEAFF.